The 3 T cell receptor beta chains below all came from one sample that was sequenced in a study of OX40 agonist ivuxolimab in advanced cancers. Data came from immunoSEQ multiplex PCR; TCRdb stores just in-frame clones and leaves some out. The profile covers around 85,000 clones, with more than 80% appearing a single time and around 1.7% taken by the ten largest. The sequencing used CD4+ or CD8+ T cells sorted from blood, collected in a trial of the OX40 agonist ivuxolimab. All receptors derive from an adult with an advanced solid tumor such as melanoma, head and neck, liver or kidney cancer.

This clone was detected only once. This chain joins TRBV14 and TRBJ2-7; D possibly corresponds to TRBD1 (6 bases). The CDR3 has 18 residues. Trimming left V 1 base short and J 0 bases short, with 19 bases between. Looked up from germline, CDR1 is SGHDN and CDR2 is FVKESK. CDR3 DNA: TGTGCCAGCAGCCAAGGTCACAGATTCCGGGACAACTCCTACGAGCAGTACTTC. Translation gives CASSQGHRFRDNSYEQYF.

V is TRBV19 and J is TRBJ1-3, with D unresolved. The CDR3 is made up of 14 amino acids. Trimming shortened V by 7 bases and J by 1 base, and 11 bases separated the two germline ends. Germline V gives CDR1 LNHDA, CDR2 SQIVND (reference sequence). The CDR3 region is CASTRGGSGNTIYF. CDR3 nucleotide sequence: TGTGCCAGTACCCGCGGAGGTTCTGGAAACACCATATATTTT.

The chain joins TRBV11-1 to TRBJ2-7; possible D gene TRBD1, 6 bases. Germline assignment: CDR1 SGHAT and CDR2 FQDESV (reference sequence). Trimming left V 8 bases short and J 4 bases short, with 18 bases between. The CDR3 runs to 14 residues. Here the CDR3 DNA reads TGTGCCAGCTCCCCCGAGACAGGCTTTTACGAGCAGTACTTC. It translates to CASSPETGFYEQYF.